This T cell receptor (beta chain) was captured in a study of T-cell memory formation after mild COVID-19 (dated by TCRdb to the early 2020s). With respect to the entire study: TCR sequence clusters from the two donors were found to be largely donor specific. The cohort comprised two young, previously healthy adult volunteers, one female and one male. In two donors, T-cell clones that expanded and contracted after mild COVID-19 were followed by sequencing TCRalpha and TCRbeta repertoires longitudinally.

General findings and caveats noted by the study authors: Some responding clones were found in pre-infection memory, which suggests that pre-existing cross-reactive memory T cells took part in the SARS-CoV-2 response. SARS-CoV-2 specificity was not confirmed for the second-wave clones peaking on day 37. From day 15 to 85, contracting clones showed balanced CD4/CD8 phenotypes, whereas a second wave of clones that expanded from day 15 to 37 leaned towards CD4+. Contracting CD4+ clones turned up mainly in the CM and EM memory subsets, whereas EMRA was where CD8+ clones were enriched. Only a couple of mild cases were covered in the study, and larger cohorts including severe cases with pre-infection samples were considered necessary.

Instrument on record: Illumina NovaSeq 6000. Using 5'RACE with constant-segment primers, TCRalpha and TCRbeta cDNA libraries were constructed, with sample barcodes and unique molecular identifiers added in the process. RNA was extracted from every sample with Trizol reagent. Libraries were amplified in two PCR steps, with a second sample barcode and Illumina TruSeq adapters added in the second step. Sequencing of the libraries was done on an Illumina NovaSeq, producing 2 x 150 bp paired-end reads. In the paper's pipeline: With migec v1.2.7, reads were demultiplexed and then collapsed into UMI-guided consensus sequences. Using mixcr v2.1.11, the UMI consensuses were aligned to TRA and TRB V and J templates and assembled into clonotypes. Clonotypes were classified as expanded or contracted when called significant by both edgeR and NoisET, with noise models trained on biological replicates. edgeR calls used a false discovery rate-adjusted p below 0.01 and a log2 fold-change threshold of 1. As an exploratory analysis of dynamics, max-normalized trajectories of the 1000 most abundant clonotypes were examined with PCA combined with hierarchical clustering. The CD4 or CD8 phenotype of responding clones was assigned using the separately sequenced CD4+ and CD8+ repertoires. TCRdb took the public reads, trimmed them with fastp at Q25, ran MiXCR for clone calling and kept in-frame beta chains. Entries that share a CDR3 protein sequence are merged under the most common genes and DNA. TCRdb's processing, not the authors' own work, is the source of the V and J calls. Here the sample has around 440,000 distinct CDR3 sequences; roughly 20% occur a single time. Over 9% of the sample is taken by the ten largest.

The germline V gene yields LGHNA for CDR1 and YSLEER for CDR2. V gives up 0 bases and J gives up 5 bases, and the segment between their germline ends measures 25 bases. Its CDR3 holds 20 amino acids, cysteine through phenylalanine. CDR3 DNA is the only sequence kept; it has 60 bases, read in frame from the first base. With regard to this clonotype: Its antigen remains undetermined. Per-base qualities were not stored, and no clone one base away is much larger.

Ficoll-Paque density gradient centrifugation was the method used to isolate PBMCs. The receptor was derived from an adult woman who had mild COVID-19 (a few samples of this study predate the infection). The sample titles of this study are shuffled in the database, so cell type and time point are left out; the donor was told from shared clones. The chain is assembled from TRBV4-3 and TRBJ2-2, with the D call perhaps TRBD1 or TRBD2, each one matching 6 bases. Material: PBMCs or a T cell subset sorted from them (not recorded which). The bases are TGCGCCAGCAGCCAAGAAGGGTTTCTCCCCTCCGGAGGGGGGACCGGGGAGCTGTTTTTT. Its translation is CASSQEGFLPSGGGTGELFF.